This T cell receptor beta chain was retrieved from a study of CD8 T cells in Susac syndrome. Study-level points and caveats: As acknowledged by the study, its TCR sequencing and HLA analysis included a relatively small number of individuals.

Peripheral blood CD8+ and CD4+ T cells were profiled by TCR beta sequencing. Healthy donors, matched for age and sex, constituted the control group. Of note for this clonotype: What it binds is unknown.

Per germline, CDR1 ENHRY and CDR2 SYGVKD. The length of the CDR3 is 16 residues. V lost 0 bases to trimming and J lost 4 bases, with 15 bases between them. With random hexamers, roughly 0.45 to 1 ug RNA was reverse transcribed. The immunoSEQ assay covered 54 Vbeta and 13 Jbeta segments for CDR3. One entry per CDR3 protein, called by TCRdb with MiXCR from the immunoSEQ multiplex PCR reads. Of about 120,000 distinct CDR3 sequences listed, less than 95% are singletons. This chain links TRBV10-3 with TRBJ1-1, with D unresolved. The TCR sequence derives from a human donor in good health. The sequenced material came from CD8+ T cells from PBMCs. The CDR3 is CAISESAGSPGTEAFF. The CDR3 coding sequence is TGTGCCATCAGTGAGTCTGCGGGATCGCCGGGCACTGAAGCTTTCTTT.